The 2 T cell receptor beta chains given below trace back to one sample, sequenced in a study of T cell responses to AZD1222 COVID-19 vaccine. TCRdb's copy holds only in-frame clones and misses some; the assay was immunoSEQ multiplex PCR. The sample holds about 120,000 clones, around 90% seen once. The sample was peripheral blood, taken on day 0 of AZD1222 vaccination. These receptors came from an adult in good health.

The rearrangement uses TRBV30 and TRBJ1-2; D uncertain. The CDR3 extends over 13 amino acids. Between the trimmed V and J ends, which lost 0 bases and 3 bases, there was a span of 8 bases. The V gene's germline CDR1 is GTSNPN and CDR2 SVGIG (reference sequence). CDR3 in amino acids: CAWSVRGYYGYTF. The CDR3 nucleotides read TGTGCCTGGAGTGTAAGAGGGTACTATGGCTACACCTTC.

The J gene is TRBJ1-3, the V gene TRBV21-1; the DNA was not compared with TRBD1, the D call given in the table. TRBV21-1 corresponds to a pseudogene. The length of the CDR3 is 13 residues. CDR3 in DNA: TGTGCCAGCATCCTGGGCAGGGGCTACACCATATATTTT. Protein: CASILGRGYTIYF.